This T cell receptor beta chain came from a study of blood T cells in healthy people across ages. Primers used in a second PCR of about 6 to 11 cycles were a sample-barcoded 5' primer and a J-beta primer mix. Each CDR3 protein is one row after TCRdb ran MiXCR on the 5' RACE reads. The repertoire holds hundreds of thousands of distinct CDR3 sequences, with around a fifth as singletons. The sequence came from a man aged 70 or older in good health. Sequenced: blood.

The DNA of the CDR3 is TGTGCCAGCAGGTACAGGGGAAGTCATGAAAAACTGTTTTTT. Protein sequence: CASRYRGSHEKLFF. The chain combines TRBV28 with TRBJ1-4; the match to TRBD1 covers 7 bases. In germline, CDR1 is MDHEN, CDR2 SYDVKM. The CDR3 spans 14 residues. Trimming removed 6 bases from V and 6 bases from J; junction bases left unmatched: 7.